This T cell receptor beta chain was found in a study of blood T cell repertoires in COVID-19. Authors' analysis steps: By means of reference gene primer amplification, nucleated cell counts were estimated. Clones were read by immunoSEQ multiplex PCR, and TCRdb kept only the in-frame ones, dropping some. The V and J calls and clone size were taken over from that table, and D and trimming were inferred from the DNA. The repertoire holds 180,000 or so clones, with around 80% as singletons. The CDR3 consists of 15 residues. The V end was cut by 4 bases, the J end by 0 bases, with 14 bases between. The germline CDR1 and CDR2 sequences are SGHRS and YFSETQ. Study members were between roughly 18 and 89 years old and lived in 20 to 25 US regions. Donors were grouped by their self-reported clinical history.

The receptor's source is an older woman who had recovered from COVID-19. The chain combines TRBV5-1 with TRBJ2-7; TRBD2 is a possible D gene (6 bases). Material: PBMCs or T cells enriched from blood (not recorded which). The CDR3, as DNA: TGCGCCAGCAGCGCTACTGCTAGCGCCTCCTACGAGCAGTACTTC. Translated, it gives CASSATASASYEQYF. The full variable domain, rest sourced from reference TRBV5-1 and TRBJ2-7, is KAGVTQTPRYLIKTRGQQVTLSCSPISGHRSVSWYQQTPGQGLQFLFEYFSETQRNKGNFPGRFSGRQFSNSRSEMNVSTLELGDSALYLCASSATASASYEQYFGPGTRLTVT.